The 9 T cell receptor beta chains below all came from one sample that was sequenced in a study of tumor-infiltrating lymphocytes in primary liver carcinoma (dated by TCRdb to 2015 to 2018). RNA from unsorted whole blood was extracted with TRIzol reagent, and germline DNA was obtained with the DNeasy Blood & Tissue kit. This sample was sequenced with an Illumina HiSeq 2500. A constant-region primer and ProtoScript II reverse transcriptase were used to reverse-transcribe TCRbeta-specific cDNA from roughly 480 ng total RNA. TCRbeta libraries were built with three nested multiplex PCR rounds, a slightly modified ARM-PCR procedure. Each of the first two PCR rounds ran for approximately 11 cycles using multiplex TRBV1-TRBV30 forward primers together with a Cbeta reverse primer. TCRdb applied fastp at Q25 and MiXCR to the public reads, then kept only in-frame beta chains. Rows with one shared CDR3 protein collapse into an entry with the most common genes and DNA. The sample contains around 210,000 distinct CDR3 sequences, around 60% of them found a single time. The top ten clonotypes cover under 7.5% of the sample.

Sequenced sample: peripheral blood. Source of these receptors: a woman aged 60-75 years with primary liver carcinoma and hepatitis B virus infection.

This chain joins TRBV20-1 and TRBJ2-2, with TRBD1 matching over 8 bases. The CDR3 contains 15 residues. Trimming cost V 2 bases and J 5 bases; bases outside gene matches: 7. Germline V CDR1 and CDR2: DFQATT, SNEGSKA (reference sequence). CDR3 protein: CSARSQGAGTGELFF. The DNA for the CDR3 is TGCAGTGCTAGAAGTCAGGGGGCCGGGACCGGGGAGCTGTTTTTT.

On this clonotype itself: Because it lacks the conserved phenylalanine or tryptophan at the end, this CDR3 is likely a read error. This chain uses TRBV11-2 with TRBJ2-7, with D uncertain. V dropped 7 bases and J dropped 7 bases, with 20 bases sitting between them. Germline-derived CDR1 and CDR2 are SGHAT and FQNNGV. This CDR3 is 14 amino acids long. The CDR3 sequence is CASISNRMVLEQYI. In nucleotides, the CDR3 is TGTGCCAGCATCTCCAACCGCATGGTTCTTGAGCAGTACATC.

The genes are TRBV7-9 and TRBJ2-1, with 8 bases identical to TRBD2. The J segment lost 1 base and the V segment lost 9 bases, leaving 20 bases of the junction unmatched. The length of the CDR3 is 19 residues. Germline V gene data show CDR1 as SEHNR and CDR2 as FQNEAQ (reference sequence). The CDR3 is CASRPIFRSGLVSYNEQFF. The CDR3 region has the DNA TGTGCCAGTAGACCCATTTTTCGGTCGGGACTAGTGTCCTACAATGAGCAGTTCTTC.

Comment on this clonotype: Germline is not matched at one junction end, which may reflect a read error. The V call is TRBV28, the J call TRBJ2-6, with TRBD1 as a possible D gene (5 bases). Looked up from germline, CDR1 is MDHEN and CDR2 is SYDVKM. This CDR3 region has 14 residues. Here the CDR3 reads CASGRYSGANVPTF. The CDR3 DNA is TGTGCCAGCGGAAGATACTCTGGGGCCAACGTCCCGACTTTC.

This clonotype has only a few counts. This may be a read error: a much more frequent sequence differs by one nucleotide. This chain connects TRBV4-2 to TRBJ2-3; TRBD1 aligns across 11 bases. V shed 1 base and J 5 bases; nucleotides not matched to a gene: 5. CDR3 size: 16 residues. Germline V gene sequence: CDR1 LGHNA, CDR2 YNFKEQ. CDR3 sequence reads: CASSQADRGPEDTQYF. The CDR3 coding sequence is TGTGCCAGCAGCCAAGCGGACAGGGGGCCGGAAGATACGCAGTATTTT.

This clonotype was picked up a small number of times. The J gene is TRBJ2-1, the V gene TRBV7-9, with 10 bases fitting TRBD1. After removal of 11 bases from V and 1 base from J, the junction contained 14 bases not matched to a gene. CDR3 length equals 17 residues. CDR1 is SEHNR, CDR2 FQNEAQ, per germline (reference sequence). The CDR3 region has the DNA TGTGCCCCCGGGACAGGGGCGCCTATCCGTTCCTACAATGAGCAGTTCTTC. It translates to CAPGTGAPIRSYNEQFF.

This clonotype was counted at least ten times. The chain uses TRBV12-3 or TRBV12-4 and TRBJ2-7; no clear D. The V gene lost 5 bases and the J gene lost 0 bases, with 5 bases spanning the gap. The CDR3 has 12 amino acids. The CDR3 DNA is TGTGCCAGCAGTGCGAGCTCCTACGAGCAGTACTTC. Residues: CASSASSYEQYF.

In the case of this clonotype: At one end, the junction sequence differs from germline, possibly due to a read error. V is TRBV10-3 and J is TRBJ1-3; D unresolved. Germline CDR1 ENHRY, CDR2 SYGVKD. This CDR3 is 14 amino acids long. The CDR3 nucleotides read TGTGCCATCAGGGACCCGAGCTCTGGAAACATCATATATTTT. Translating gives CAIRDPSSGNIIYF.

There are many counts of this clonotype. The chain carries TRBV4-1 and TRBJ1-5; D is ambiguous. This CDR3 has 15 amino acids. Germline CDR1 reads MGHRA; CDR2 reads YSYEKL. V was clipped by 3 bases and J by 0 bases, with 9 bases between them. The CDR3: CASSQDRGSNQPQHF. The DNA of the CDR3 is TGCGCCAGCAGCCAGGACCGGGGTAGCAATCAGCCCCAGCATTTT.